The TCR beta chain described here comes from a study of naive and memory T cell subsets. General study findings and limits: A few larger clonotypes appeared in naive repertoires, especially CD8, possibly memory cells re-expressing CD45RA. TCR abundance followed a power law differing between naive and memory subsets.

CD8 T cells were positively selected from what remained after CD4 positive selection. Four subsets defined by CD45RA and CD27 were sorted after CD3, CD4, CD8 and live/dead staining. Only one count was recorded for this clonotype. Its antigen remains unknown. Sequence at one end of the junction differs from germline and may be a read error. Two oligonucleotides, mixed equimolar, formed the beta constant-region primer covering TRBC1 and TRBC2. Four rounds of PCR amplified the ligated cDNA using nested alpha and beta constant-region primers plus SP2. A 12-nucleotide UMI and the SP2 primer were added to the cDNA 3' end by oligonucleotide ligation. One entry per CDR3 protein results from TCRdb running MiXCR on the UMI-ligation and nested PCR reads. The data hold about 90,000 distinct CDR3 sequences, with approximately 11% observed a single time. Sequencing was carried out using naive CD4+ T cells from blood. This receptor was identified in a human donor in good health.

The CDR3 DNA is TGTGCCAGCAGCTTAAGAGGGCAGAACACCGAGGAGCTGTTTTTT. The encoded protein is CASSLRGQNTEELFF. The gene calls are TRBV7-8 and TRBJ2-2; a possible D gene is TRBD2 (5 bases). Germline V gene sequence: CDR1 SGHVS, CDR2 FQNEAQ. This CDR3 is 15 amino acids long.